This T cell receptor beta chain was captured by sequencing in a study of cytomegalovirus exposure and HLA in healthy donors. Looking at the study overall: An earlier analysis identified 95 million to 120 million unique TCR beta sequences in 150 million to 200 million T cells. Broader study findings: Analyses of presence and absence presupposed an approximately uniform sequencing depth across donors. According to the study, 150 to 200 TCR beta chains were cytomegalovirus-associated. A later analysis showed HLA-associated TCR beta chains outstripping equally common others in clonal expansion.

Researchers ran the PCR with 60 Vbeta and 13 Jbeta primers. Repertoires were generated with immunoSEQ multiplex PCR, while TCRdb's copy carries only in-frame clones and drops some. The sample shows about 100,000 clones, about 81% of them seen only once. The V end lost 2 bases, the J end lost 5 bases, and 12 bases lay between the germline ends. CDR3 length: 14 residues. CDR1 is MDHEN, CDR2 SYDVKM, per germline. For this clone: Its target is unknown.

This sequence was found in a middle-aged man in good health and CMV-seronegative. Sequencing used PBMCs. The genes are TRBV28 and TRBJ1-2; no clear D. Here the CDR3 reads CASSLLSGVYGYTF. DNA for the CDR3: TGTGCCAGCAGTTTACTCTCCGGGGTTTATGGCTACACCTTC.